This TCR beta chain originates from a study of T cell repertoires in cytomegalovirus infection. About the study: It was the public TCR beta signatures that indicated both CMV infection and matching HLA type. Study-wide points: The ex vivo response was dominated by HLA-C-restricted CMV-specific TCR beta clonotypes. Public TCR beta family frequency separated CMV-and-HLA carriers, including in an independent cohort.

Concerning this clonotype itself: As yet, its antigen is unknown.

Trimming removed 7 bases at V and 14 bases at J, with 27 bases between. The CDR3 covers 16 residues. TCRdb fed the reads into MiXCR, producing one record per CDR3 protein. The sample carries a few hundred thousand distinct CDR3 sequences, approximately 22% recorded once. The TCR originated in a human donor in good health (CMV status not recorded). Some clones in this sample may be carry-over from other donors' samples. The sequenced sample consisted of CD8+ T cells from PBMCs. The rearrangement links TRBV23-1 to TRBJ1-6; TRBD1 might be the D (6 bases). TRBV23-1 is designated an ORF whose function remains uncertain. This CDR3 is CASTQPDGTNSQALHF. As DNA, the CDR3 is TGCGCCAGCACCCAACCAGACGGGACAAACTCTCAGGCCCTCCACTTT.